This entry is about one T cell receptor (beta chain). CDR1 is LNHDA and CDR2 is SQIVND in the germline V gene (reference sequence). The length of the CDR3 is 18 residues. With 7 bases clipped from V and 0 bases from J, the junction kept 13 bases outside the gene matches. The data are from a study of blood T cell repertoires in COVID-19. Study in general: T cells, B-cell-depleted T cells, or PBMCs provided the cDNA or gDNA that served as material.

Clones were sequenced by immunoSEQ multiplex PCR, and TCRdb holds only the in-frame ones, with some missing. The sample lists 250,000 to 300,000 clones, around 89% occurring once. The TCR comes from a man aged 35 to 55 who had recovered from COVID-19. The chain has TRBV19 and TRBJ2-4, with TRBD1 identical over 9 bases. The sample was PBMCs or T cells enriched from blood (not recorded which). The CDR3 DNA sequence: TGTGCCAGTACCCAACCCTCCACAGGGGGCATAGCCAAAAACATTCAGTACTTC. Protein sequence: CASTQPSTGGIAKNIQYF.